This T cell receptor beta chain was sequenced for a study of blood T cell repertoires in COVID-19. At the level of the study: Whether acute or convalescent, the COVID-19 samples came from the United States, Italy and Spain. T cells, B-cell-depleted T cells, or PBMCs supplied cDNA or gDNA.

Original processing methods: Amplifying reference gene primers gave estimates of nucleated cell counts. Clones were sequenced by immunoSEQ multiplex PCR, and TCRdb holds only the in-frame ones, with some missing. V and J calls and clone size are copied from that table; D and trimming were computed from the DNA. The sample consists of nearly 250,000 clones, around 88% of them appearing once. This CDR3 has 12 residues. Germline V CDR1 and CDR2: SGHRS, YFSETQ. Trimming cost V 7 bases and J 7 bases; bases outside gene matches: 6. The Seattle patients, enrolled during active infection, were followed longitudinally.

The origin of this receptor is a woman aged 80 or over with COVID-19, enrolled during active disease. This rearrangement joins TRBV5-1 to TRBJ2-3; 7 bases match TRBD2. Specimen: peripheral blood. As DNA, the CDR3 is TGCGCCAGCTCCCCTAGCGGAAATACGCAGTATTTT. The encoded protein is CASSPSGNTQYF.